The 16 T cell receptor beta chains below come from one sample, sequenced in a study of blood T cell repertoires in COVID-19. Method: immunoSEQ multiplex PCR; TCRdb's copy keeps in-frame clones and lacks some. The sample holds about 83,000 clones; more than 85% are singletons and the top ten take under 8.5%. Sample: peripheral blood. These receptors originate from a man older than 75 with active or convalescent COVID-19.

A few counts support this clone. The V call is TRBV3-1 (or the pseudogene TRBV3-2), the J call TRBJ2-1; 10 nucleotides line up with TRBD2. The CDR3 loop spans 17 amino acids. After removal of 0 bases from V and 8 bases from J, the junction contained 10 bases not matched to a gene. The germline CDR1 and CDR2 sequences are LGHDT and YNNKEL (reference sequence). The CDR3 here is CASSQEPSGRTRYEQFF. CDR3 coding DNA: TGTGCCAGCAGCCAAGAACCTAGCGGGAGAACTAGGTATGAGCAGTTCTTC.

CDR3 nucleotide sequence: TGTGCCAGTGGGACATGGGAGACCCAGTACTTC. This gives the protein CASGTWETQYF. The rearrangement links TRBV2 to TRBJ2-5; D possibly corresponds to TRBD1 (6 bases). This CDR3 is 11 amino acids long. V was trimmed by 9 bases and J by 5 bases, leaving 10 bases between them. Germline V lookup: CDR1 SNHLY, CDR2 FYNNEI.

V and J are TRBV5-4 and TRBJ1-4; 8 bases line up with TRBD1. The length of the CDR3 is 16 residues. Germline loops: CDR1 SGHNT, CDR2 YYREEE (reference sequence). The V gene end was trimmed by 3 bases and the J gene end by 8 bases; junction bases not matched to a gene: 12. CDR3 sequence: CASSSRAGGAGEKLFF. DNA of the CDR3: TGTGCCAGCAGCTCAAGAGCAGGGGGCGCAGGGGAAAAACTGTTTTTT. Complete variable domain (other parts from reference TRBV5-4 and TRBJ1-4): ETGVTQSPTHLIKTRGQQVTLRCSSQSGHNTVSWYQQALGQGPQFIFQYYREEENGRGNFPPRFSGLQFPNYSSELNVNALELDDSALYLCASSSRAGGAGEKLFFGSGTQLSVL.

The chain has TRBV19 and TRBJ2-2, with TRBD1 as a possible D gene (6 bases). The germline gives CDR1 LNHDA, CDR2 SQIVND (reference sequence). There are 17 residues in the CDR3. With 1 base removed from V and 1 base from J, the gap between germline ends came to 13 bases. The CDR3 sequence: CASSIGVGRGNTGELFF. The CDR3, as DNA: TGTGCCAGTAGTATAGGTGTAGGCAGGGGGAACACCGGGGAGCTGTTTTTT.

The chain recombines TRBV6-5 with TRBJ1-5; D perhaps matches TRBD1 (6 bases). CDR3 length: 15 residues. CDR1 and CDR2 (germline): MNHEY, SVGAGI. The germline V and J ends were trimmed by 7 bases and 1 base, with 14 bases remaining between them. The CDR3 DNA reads TGTGCCAGCACCGAGGGGGGGAGGAGCAATCAGCCCCAGCATTTT. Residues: CASTEGGRSNQPQHF.

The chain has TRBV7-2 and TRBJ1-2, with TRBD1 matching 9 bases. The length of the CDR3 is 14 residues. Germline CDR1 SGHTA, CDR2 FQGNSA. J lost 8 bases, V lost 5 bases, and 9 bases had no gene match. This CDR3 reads CASSQGQGTGGYTF. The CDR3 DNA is TGTGCCAGCAGCCAAGGACAGGGGACGGGGGGCTACACCTTC. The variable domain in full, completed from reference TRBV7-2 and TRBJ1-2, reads GAGVSQSPSNKVTEKGKDVELRCDPISGHTALYWYRQSLGQGLEFLIYFQGNSAPDKSGLPSDRFSAERTGGSVSTLTIQRTQQEDSAVYLCASSQGQGTGGYTFGSGTRLTVV.

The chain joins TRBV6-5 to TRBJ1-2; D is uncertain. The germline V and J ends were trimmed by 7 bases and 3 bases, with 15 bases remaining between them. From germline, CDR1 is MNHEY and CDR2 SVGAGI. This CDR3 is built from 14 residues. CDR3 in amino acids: CASTTPFSDYGYTF. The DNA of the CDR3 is TGTGCCAGCACCACACCTTTCTCAGACTATGGCTACACCTTC.

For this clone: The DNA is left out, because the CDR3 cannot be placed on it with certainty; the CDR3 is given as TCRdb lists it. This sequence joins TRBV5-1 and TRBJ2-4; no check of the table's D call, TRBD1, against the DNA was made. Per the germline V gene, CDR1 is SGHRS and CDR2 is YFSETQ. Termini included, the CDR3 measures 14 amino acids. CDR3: CASSFGQGTGPTAF.

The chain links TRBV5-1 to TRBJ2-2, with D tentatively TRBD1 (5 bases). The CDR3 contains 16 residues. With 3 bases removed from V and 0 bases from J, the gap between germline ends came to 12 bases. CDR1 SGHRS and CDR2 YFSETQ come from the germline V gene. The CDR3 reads CASSSNRNANTGELFF. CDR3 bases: TGCGCCAGCAGCTCCAACAGGAACGCGAACACCGGGGAGCTGTTTTTT.

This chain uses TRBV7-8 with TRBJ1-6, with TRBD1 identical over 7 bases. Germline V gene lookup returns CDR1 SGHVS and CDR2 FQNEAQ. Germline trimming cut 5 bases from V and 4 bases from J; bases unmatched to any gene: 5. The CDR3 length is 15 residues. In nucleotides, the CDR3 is TGTGCCAGCAGCCGAACAGGGGTTTATAATTCACCCCTCCACTTT. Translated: CASSRTGVYNSPLHF.

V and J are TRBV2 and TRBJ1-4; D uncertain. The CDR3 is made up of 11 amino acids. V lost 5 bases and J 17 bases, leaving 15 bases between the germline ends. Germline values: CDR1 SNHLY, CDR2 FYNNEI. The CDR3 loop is CASSIGREGFF. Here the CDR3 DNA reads TGTGCCAGCAGTATCGGACGGGAGGGTTTTTTT.

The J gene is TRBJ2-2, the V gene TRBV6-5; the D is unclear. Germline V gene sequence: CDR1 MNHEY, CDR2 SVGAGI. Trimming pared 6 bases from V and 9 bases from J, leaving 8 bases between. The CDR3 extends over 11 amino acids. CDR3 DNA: TGTGCCAGCAGCTCGCTAAGGGAGCTGTTTTTT. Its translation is CASSSLRELFF.

The CDR3 is CASRAGTGSSTEGYTF. The CDR3 DNA is TGTGCCAGTAGGGCCGGGACAGGGAGTTCTACGGAGGGCTACACCTTC. J is TRBJ1-2 and V is TRBV19, with TRBD1 identical over 9 bases. The CDR3 is made up of 16 amino acids. CDR1 is LNHDA and CDR2 is SQIVND in the germline V gene (reference sequence). The J segment lost 8 bases and the V segment lost 6 bases, leaving 16 bases of the junction unmatched. Full variable domain (missing parts from reference TRBV19 and TRBJ1-2): DGGITQSPKYLFRKEGQNVTLSCEQNLNHDAMYWYRQDPGQGLRLIYYSQIVNDFQKGDIAEGYSVSREKKESFPLTVTSAQKNPTAFYLCASRAGTGSSTEGYTFGSGTRLTVV.

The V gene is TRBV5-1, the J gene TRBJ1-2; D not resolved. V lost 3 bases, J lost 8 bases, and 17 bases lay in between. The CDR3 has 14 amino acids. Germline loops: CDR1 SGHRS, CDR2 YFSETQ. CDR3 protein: CASSSSLGSQGYTF. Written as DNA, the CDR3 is TGCGCCAGCAGCTCTTCTTTGGGGAGTCAGGGCTACACCTTC.

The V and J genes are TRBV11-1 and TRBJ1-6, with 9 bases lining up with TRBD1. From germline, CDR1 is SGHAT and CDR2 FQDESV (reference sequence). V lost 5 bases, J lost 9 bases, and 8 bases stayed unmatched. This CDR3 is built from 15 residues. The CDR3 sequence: CASSRQQGAGSPLHF. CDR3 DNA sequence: TGTGCCAGCAGCCGACAACAGGGGGCCGGTTCACCCCTCCACTTT.

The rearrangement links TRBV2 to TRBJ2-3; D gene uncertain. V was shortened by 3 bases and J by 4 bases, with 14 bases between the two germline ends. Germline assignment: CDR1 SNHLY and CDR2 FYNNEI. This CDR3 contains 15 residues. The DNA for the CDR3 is TGTGCCAGCAGTGACCTCCTGGGCCCAGCAGATACGCAGTATTTT. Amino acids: CASSDLLGPADTQYF. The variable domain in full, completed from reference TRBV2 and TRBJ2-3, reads EPEVTQTPSHQVTQMGQEVILRCVPISNHLYFYWYRQILGQKVEFLVSFYNNEISEKSEIFDDQFSVERPDGSNFTLKIRSTKLEDSAMYFCASSDLLGPADTQYFGPGTRLTVL.